The sequence of this T cell receptor (beta chain) was determined in a study of identical twins. Findings and caveats of the study: With beta out-of-frame sequences, excess sharing by twins was weaker. Without tracking the same donors, conclusions rested on cross-sectional statistical analysis. The study found excess low generation probability among twin-shared out-of-frame alpha sequences.

TCRdb re-derived calls from the 5' RACE reads in MiXCR, one entry per CDR3 protein. Of approximately 500,000 distinct CDR3 sequences in the sample, roughly 15% were seen once. Points on this clonotype: Its antigen is as yet unknown.

V was clipped by 0 bases and J by 4 bases, with 9 bases between them. Germline CDR1 reads MGHRA; CDR2 reads YSYEKL. The CDR3 has 14 amino acids. In every case, the donor was a healthy Caucasian. These data were also reused for a study on yellow fever vaccine responses in identical twins.

The sample taken for sequencing was CD4+ T cells sorted from blood. The clonotype comes from a young woman in good health. J is TRBJ1-1 and V is TRBV4-1; D is uncertain. The CDR3 here is CASSQDGPRTEAFF. DNA of the CDR3: TGCGCCAGCAGCCAAGACGGGCCGCGCACTGAAGCTTTCTTT.